The next 8 T cell receptor beta chains were all read from a single sample in a study of beta chain features in type 1 diabetes. These receptors have no known antigen. Expressed TCRB transcripts were sequenced, since all the RNA that had been isolated was reverse transcribed. Sequencing was performed with immunoSEQ multiplex PCR; in TCRdb, only in-frame clones are kept and a portion is missing. The profile shows 640,000 or so clones, around an eighth of them singletons. Study observations and caveats: The study found moderately but significantly shorter TCRB CDR3s in all four CD4+ subsets of Type 1 diabetes patients.

Sample: naive CD4+ T cells from blood. The receptor set was obtained from a man aged 18 to 29 with type 1 diabetes.

This clone has more than one count but fewer than ten. The gene calls are TRBV2 and TRBJ1-6, with 8 nucleotides matching TRBD1. Germline lookup yields CDR1 SNHLY and CDR2 FYNNEI. The trim removed 0 bases at V and 9 bases at J, leaving 4 bases unmatched. The CDR3 runs to 15 residues. CDR3 DNA: TGTGCCAGCAGTGAAGCTGGACAGGGAAGTTCACCCCTCCACTTT. Amino acid sequence: CASSEAGQGSSPLHF.

This clone was recorded a few times. The chain has TRBV4-3 and TRBJ2-2; D might be TRBD1 or TRBD2, each matching 5 bases. V was clipped by 1 base and J by 5 bases, with 17 bases between them. The CDR3 sequence is 17 residues long. Germline loops: CDR1 LGHNA, CDR2 YSLEER. This chain's CDR3 is CASSQVPGARGTGELFF. CDR3 sequence (DNA): TGCGCCAGCAGCCAAGTGCCTGGGGCCAGAGGGACCGGGGAGCTGTTTTTT.

The chain is built from TRBV7-2 and TRBJ2-5; TRBD1 agrees at 7 bases. Germline V CDR1 and CDR2: SGHTA, FQGNSA. Losses at the gene ends were 1 base for V and 0 bases for J; bases not matched to a gene: 8. The CDR3 has 17 residues. CDR3: CASSLVGRGQHQETQYF. CDR3 coding DNA: TGTGCCAGCAGCTTAGTGGGTCGGGGACAGCACCAAGAGACCCAGTACTTC.

The V gene is TRBV20-1, the J gene TRBJ2-1; the D is unclear. Germline lookup yields CDR1 DFQATT and CDR2 SNEGSKA (reference sequence). CDR3 length: 9 amino acids. In nucleotides, the CDR3 is TGCAGGGGTGATAATGAGCAGTTCTTC. Amino acids: CRGDNEQFF.

DNA for the CDR3: TGTGCCAGCGGGACAGGCTACAATGAGCAGTTCTTC. Its translation: CASGTGYNEQFF. V usage is TRBV9 and J usage is TRBJ2-1, with 8 bases identical to TRBD1. V lost 7 bases and J lost 3; bases outside the gene matches: 0. This CDR3 comprises 12 residues. The germline CDR1 and CDR2 sequences are SGDLS and YYNGEE.

This chain joins TRBV29-1 and TRBJ2-7; 11 nucleotides align to TRBD1. This CDR3 region has 15 residues. V was clipped by 6 bases and J by 4 bases; unmatched bases: 11. Per the germline V gene, CDR1 is SQVTM and CDR2 is ANQGSEA. The CDR3 reads CSVSKRGTGGYEQYF. The DNA of the CDR3 is TGCAGCGTCTCAAAAAGGGGGACAGGGGGGTACGAGCAGTACTTC.

The chain is built from TRBV6-6 and TRBJ2-1, with 9 nucleotides matching TRBD1. The germline V gene has CDR1 MNHNY and CDR2 SVGAGI (reference sequence). V lost 7 bases, J lost 7 bases, and 8 bases stayed unmatched. This CDR3 contains 14 residues. CDR3: CASIPGQGRNEQFF. DNA for the CDR3: TGTGCCAGCATCCCGGGACAGGGAAGGAATGAGCAGTTCTTC.

The chain joins TRBV2 to TRBJ2-3; D unclear. The CDR3 length is 13 residues. The ends were cut back, 7 bases at V and 10 bases at J, with 18 bases in the middle. Germline values: CDR1 SNHLY, CDR2 FYNNEI. The CDR3 region has the DNA TGTGCCAGCATCGCTGAACTGCCCCAGCCGCAGTATTTT. Its protein is CASIAELPQPQYF.